Sequencing of this T cell receptor beta chain was carried out in a study of blood T cell repertoires in COVID-19. Turning to the study itself: Acute and convalescent COVID-19 samples came from the United States, Italy and Spain.

Profiling relied on immunoSEQ multiplex PCR, and the TCRdb table lists in-frame clones only, not all of them. Among around 130,000 clones listed, 70% to 90% were seen once. This CDR3 is 13 amino acids long. Germline CDR1 MNHEY, CDR2 SMNVEV (reference sequence). V shed 6 bases, J shed 3 bases, and the junction held 3 bases outside the gene matches. Participant ages covered about 18 to 89 years across some 25 US areas. Cohort placement rested on clinical history that participants reported themselves. All recovered Cohort 3 donors got two negative PCRs, got clearance, or saw symptom resolution. The chain joins TRBV27 to TRBJ2-5, with TRBD2 matching 8 bases. The clonotype comes from a woman between 50 and 59 years old who had recovered from COVID-19. The sample consisted of PBMCs or T cells enriched from blood (not recorded which). The CDR3 loop reads CASSLSGEETQYF. The CDR3, as DNA: TGTGCCAGCAGCCTTAGCGGGGAAGAGACCCAGTACTTC.